The 5 T cell receptor beta chains in this list originate from one sample, sequenced in a study of T cells in Graves' hyperthyroidism and ophthalmopathy. Amplification yielded TCR beta CDR3 regions, with RNA transcripts as the source. A set of HTBI primers served as the primers for a first-round RT-PCR of the TCR CDR3. A single record per CDR3 protein comes from TCRdb applying MiXCR to the multiplex PCR reads. The data contain approximately 380,000 distinct CDR3 sequences, approximately 17% of them singletons. Input material: blood. The source of these receptors is a young man with Graves' ophthalmopathy.

Notes on this clonotype: A much larger clone differs from this one at a single base, so this may be a read error. The chain uses TRBV5-1 and TRBJ2-5; 7 bases agree with TRBD2. The J call is doubtful: the DNA matches TRBJ2-1 better. The germline V gene has CDR1 SGHRS and CDR2 YFSETQ. This CDR3 is 14 amino acids long. CDR3 loop: CASSVSGVQETQFF. The CDR3 region has the DNA TGCGCCAGCAGCGTAAGCGGGGTTCAAGAGACCCAGTTCTTC.

Ten or more counts support this clonotype. The chain recombines TRBV12-3 or TRBV12-4 with TRBJ1-1; D is uncertain. V was cut by 5 bases and J by 4 bases, with 11 bases left in between. This CDR3 is built from 13 residues. CDR3 in amino acids: CASSPGHGTEAFF. CDR3 bases: TGTGCCAGCAGTCCGGGCCACGGCACTGAAGCTTTCTTT.

This clonotype was observed a handful of times. This chain connects TRBV6-2 or TRBV6-3 to TRBJ2-3; D call uncertain. Trimming shortened V by 7 bases and J by 1 base, and 15 bases separated the two germline ends. CDR3 length: 15 residues. Germline loops: CDR1 MNHEY, CDR2 SVGEGT. The CDR3 sequence is CASTYAADGTDTQYF. Here the CDR3 DNA reads TGTGCCAGCACCTACGCGGCGGATGGCACAGATACGCAGTATTTT.

The chain carries TRBV5-1 and TRBJ2-5; TRBD1 matches at 8 bases. Germline V lookup: CDR1 SGHRS, CDR2 YFSETQ. V lost 4 bases and J lost 5; bases outside the gene matches: 13. This CDR3 has 16 amino acids. The CDR3 protein is CASSVDRGRARETQYF. CDR3 nucleotides: TGCGCCAGCAGCGTCGACAGGGGAAGGGCGAGGGAGACCCAGTACTTC.

The chain joins TRBV3-1 to TRBJ1-1; no clear D. CDR1 and CDR2 from the germline V gene are LGHDT and YNNKEL (reference sequence). This CDR3 has 14 residues. V lost 5 bases, J lost 4 bases, and 14 bases lay in between. The CDR3 sequence: CASSERGSGTEAFF. The CDR3 bases are TGTGCCAGCAGCGAGAGAGGGAGCGGCACTGAAGCTTTCTTT.